The 17 T cell receptor beta chains presented below share a single source sample, sequenced in a study of shared clonotypes between healthy human individuals. This table comes from immunoSEQ multiplex PCR, and its TCRdb copy is limited to in-frame clones, with some not included. The table records about 680,000 clones, roughly 70% of them present only once. Sequencing input: memory CD4+ T cells sorted from blood. Specified subset: CD45RA-negative fraction. These receptors all stem from a woman aged 25 to 39 in good health.

This clone was picked up many times. CDR3 DNA sequence: TGTGCCAGTAGGGGGACAGGGGAAAGAGGCTACACCTTC. Translated: CASRGTGERGYTF. The chain employs TRBV19 and TRBJ1-2; 10 bases are a match to TRBD1. V shed 6 bases and J 8 bases; nucleotides not matched to a gene: 6. CDR1 and CDR2 (germline): LNHDA, SQIVND (reference sequence). There are 13 residues in the CDR3. The full variable domain, its missing parts supplied by reference TRBV19 and TRBJ1-2, is DGGITQSPKYLFRKEGQNVTLSCEQNLNHDAMYWYRQDPGQGLRLIYYSQIVNDFQKGDIAEGYSVSREKKESFPLTVTSAQKNPTAFYLCASRGTGERGYTFGSGTRLTVV.

The chain couples TRBV19 to TRBJ2-1; D call uncertain. Germline V gives CDR1 LNHDA, CDR2 SQIVND (reference sequence). The CDR3 has 13 residues. Trimming shortened V by 3 bases and J by 8 bases, and 11 bases separated the two germline ends. The CDR3 reads CASSMVRIDEQFF. DNA of the CDR3: TGTGCCAGTAGTATGGTTCGGATCGATGAGCAGTTCTTC. The full variable domain, with the rest looked up from reference TRBV19 and TRBJ2-1, is DGGITQSPKYLFRKEGQNVTLSCEQNLNHDAMYWYRQDPGQGLRLIYYSQIVNDFQKGDIAEGYSVSREKKESFPLTVTSAQKNPTAFYLCASSMVRIDEQFFGPGTRLTVL.

The chain carries TRBV1 and TRBJ1-5; TRBD1, the table's D call, lacks a check against the DNA. TRBV1 is shown as a pseudogene. The CDR3 consists of 14 residues. The CDR3 spells CTSRTGSRNQPQHF. The CDR3 region has the DNA TGCACCAGCAGAACAGGGTCGAGGAATCAGCCCCAGCATTTT.

This clone was observed once. Additional DNA sequences in this sample encode the identical CDR3. The rearrangement uses TRBV19 and TRBJ1-5, with 11 bases identical to TRBD1. The V gene end was trimmed by 5 bases and the J gene end by 4 bases; junction bases not matched to a gene: 1. Germline assignment: CDR1 LNHDA and CDR2 SQIVND (reference sequence). The CDR3 contains 14 residues. CDR3 DNA: TGTGCCAGTAGTGGGACAGGGGGGAATCAGCCCCAGCATTTT. Translating it yields CASSGTGGNQPQHF.

The chain links TRBV25-1 to TRBJ1-1; D unresolved. This CDR3 spans 14 amino acids. The germline V gene encodes CDR1 MGHDK and CDR2 SYGVNS. The V end lost 5 bases, the J end lost 4 bases, and 14 bases lay between the germline ends. This CDR3 is CASSSQFIGTEAFF. In nucleotides, the CDR3 is TGTGCCAGCAGTTCCCAATTTATTGGCACTGAAGCTTTCTTT.

J is TRBJ2-1 and V is TRBV10-3, with 7 bases that match TRBD2. With 3 bases clipped from V and 3 bases from J, the junction kept 2 bases outside the gene matches. The length of the CDR3 is 14 residues. The germline CDR1 and CDR2 sequences are ENHRY and SYGVKD. In nucleotides, the CDR3 is TGTGCCATCAGTGAACTAGCGATCTACAATGAGCAGTTCTTC. This sequence encodes CAISELAIYNEQFF.

This clone is a singleton in its sample. This rearrangement joins TRBV15 to TRBJ2-3; a weak D match, TRBD2 (5 bases). The CDR3 is 15 amino acids. Germline CDR1 and CDR2: LNHNV and YYDKDF (reference sequence). Trimming stripped 0 bases from V and 1 base from J, with 8 bases between. Here the CDR3 reads CATSREVRGTDTQYF. Here the CDR3 DNA reads TGTGCCACCAGCAGAGAGGTGAGGGGCACAGATACGCAGTATTTT.

V usage is TRBV5-1 and J usage is TRBJ1-2; maybe TRBD1 (5 bases). Between the trimmed V and J ends, which lost 3 bases and 3 bases, there was a span of 12 bases. In germline, CDR1 is SGHRS, CDR2 YFSETQ. The CDR3 is made up of 14 amino acids. CDR3 bases: TGCGCCAGCAGCTCCTCGACAGCCTACTATGGCTACACCTTC. Protein product: CASSSSTAYYGYTF.

The V call is TRBV28, the J call TRBJ2-5; TRBD1 matches at 7 bases. The CDR3 length is 10 residues. The junction had 6 bases not matched to a gene; V was cut back by 8 bases and J by 12 bases. Germline V gene sequence: CDR1 MDHEN, CDR2 SYDVKM. The CDR3 nucleotides read TGTGCCAGCGGGCGACAGGGCAAGTACTTC. Translation gives CASGRQGKYF.

The chain links TRBV11-2 to TRBJ1-1; the D is unclear. The CDR3 totals 12 residues. V lost 5 bases to trimming and J lost 6 bases, with 10 bases between them. Germline assignment: CDR1 SGHAT and CDR2 FQNNGV. The CDR3 DNA sequence: TGTGCCAGCAGCCCGACGACTCCTGAAGCTTTCTTT. This encodes CASSPTTPEAFF.

The genes are TRBV28 and TRBJ1-2; the D is unclear. This CDR3 comprises 13 residues. Germline V gene data show CDR1 as MDHEN and CDR2 as SYDVKM. Trimming pared 5 bases from V and 8 bases from J, leaving 15 bases between. CDR3 nucleotide sequence: TGTGCCAGCAGTGGCCTCAATCCGCGGGGCTACACCTTC. Protein sequence: CASSGLNPRGYTF.

In this sample, this clone turned up a few times. The J gene is TRBJ2-1, the V gene TRBV19, with D possibly TRBD2 on 7 matching bases. The CDR3 is made up of 17 amino acids. Trimming removed 5 bases from V and 0 bases from J, with 17 bases in between. The germline gives CDR1 LNHDA, CDR2 SQIVND (reference sequence). The CDR3 nucleotides read TGTGCCAGTAGTCCCCGGGGAGGGGGTAGCTCCTACAATGAGCAGTTCTTC. Its protein product is CASSPRGGGSSYNEQFF.

This clone occurred a few times. The chain is built from TRBV9 and TRBJ2-1; TRBD1 matches 10 bases. V lost 2 bases and J lost 9; bases outside the gene matches: 5. The length of the CDR3 is 14 residues. Germline loops: CDR1 SGDLS, CDR2 YYNGEE. The CDR3 nucleotides are TGTGCCAGCAGCGTGGGACAGGGGTTGGGTGAGCAGTTCTTC. Its translation: CASSVGQGLGEQFF.

V usage is TRBV28 and J usage is TRBJ1-1; 7 positions agree with TRBD1. Trimming removed 7 bases from V and 0 bases from J; junction bases left unmatched: 11. Germline loops: CDR1 MDHEN, CDR2 SYDVKM. The CDR3 runs to 16 residues. The CDR3 region is CASTPGQIRMNTEAFF. For the CDR3, the DNA is TGTGCCAGCACCCCGGGACAGATTCGTATGAACACTGAAGCTTTCTTT.

This clone was observed a handful of times. This chain connects TRBV14 to TRBJ1-4; D gene ambiguous. Looked up from germline, CDR1 is SGHDN and CDR2 is FVKESK. This CDR3 has 13 amino acids. V was cut by 2 bases and J by 7 bases, with 8 bases left in between. In DNA, the CDR3 is TGTGCCAGCAGCCAATTAGCGCCTGAAAAACTGTTTTTT. Its translation: CASSQLAPEKLFF.

The chain is built from TRBV6-5 and TRBJ2-1, with D perhaps TRBD2 (5 bases). The CDR3 totals 15 residues. Germline V gene lookup returns CDR1 MNHEY and CDR2 SVGAGI. The V end lost 5 bases, the J end lost 3 bases, and 14 bases lay between the germline ends. The CDR3 bases are TGTGCCAGCAGTCCCGTGCGGGCGGGCTACAATGAGCAGTTCTTC. This sequence encodes CASSPVRAGYNEQFF.

This clone occurred a few times. This CDR3 is also generated by other DNA sequences in the sample. The chain uses TRBV5-1 and TRBJ2-1; 10 bases are shared with TRBD2. The CDR3 is 15 residues long. With V trimmed by 4 bases and J by 3 bases, 4 bases remained unmatched. Germline-derived CDR1 and CDR2 are SGHRS and YFSETQ. The CDR3 DNA follows: TGCGCCAGCAGCATCGCTAGCGGGAGCTACAATGAGCAGTTCTTC. Protein: CASSIASGSYNEQFF.